The 11 T cell receptor beta chains listed next were all sequenced from one sample in a study of human T cells and chemical hapten exposure (dated by TCRdb to about 2021). Interpreted using the paper, the time point label stands for: pre-sensitization, week 0. The meaning of the sample's treatment or condition label: therapeutic diphenylcyclopropenone sensitization with weekly scalp DPC. Library preparation was by RACE. The sequencer listed for this sample is NextSeq 500. TCRdb cleaned the public reads at Q25 with fastp, built clones with MiXCR and kept in-frame beta chains. Identical CDR3 protein sequences are pooled into one entry, listed with their most common genes and DNA. This sample lists approximately 400,000 distinct CDR3 sequences; 4.5% to 5.5% were detected once. The ten largest clones add up to approximately 2.4% of the sample. Source: whole blood, taken in connection with sensitization to the hapten diphenylcyclopropenone (DPC). Source of these receptors: a woman in her forties or fifties with alopecia areata. Some clones in this sample may be carry-over from other donors' samples.

This clonotype was counted ten times or more. The gene calls are TRBV7-9 and TRBJ1-2, with TRBD1 as a possible D gene (6 bases). The CDR3 extends over 16 amino acids. Germline V gene lookup returns CDR1 SEHNR and CDR2 FQNEAQ (reference sequence). The germline V and J ends were trimmed by 3 bases and 4 bases, with 18 bases remaining between them. The CDR3 is CASSFLHKTGSYGYTF. As DNA, the CDR3 is TGTGCCAGCAGCTTCCTTCACAAGACAGGTTCCTATGGCTACACCTTC.

J is TRBJ1-2 and V is TRBV10-3; 7 nucleotides align to TRBD1. CDR3 size: 17 residues. Germline values: CDR1 ENHRY, CDR2 SYGVKD. Germline trimming cut 6 bases from V and 2 bases from J; bases unmatched to any gene: 15. Here the CDR3 DNA reads TGTGCCATCAGCCAAAACCCCCCCGACAGGGTCAACTATGGCTACACCTTC. This encodes CAISQNPPDRVNYGYTF.

There are a few counts of this clonotype. This sequence joins TRBV9 and TRBJ1-6; no clear D. The germline V gene encodes CDR1 SGDLS and CDR2 YYNGEE. Trimming took 0 bases from V and 8 from J, leaving 9 bases between them. The length of the CDR3 is 14 residues. CDR3: CASSVVGTDSPLHF. CDR3 nucleotides: TGTGCCAGCAGCGTAGTGGGCACCGATTCACCCCTCCACTTT.

In this sample, this clonotype turned up many times. The chain couples TRBV5-1 to TRBJ2-1; D might be TRBD1 or TRBD2, each matching 5 bases. This CDR3 comprises 13 residues. Trimming cost V 5 bases and J 3 bases, with 9 bases left between them. Germline values: CDR1 SGHRS, CDR2 YFSETQ. This CDR3 reads CASSGGFYNEQFF. For the CDR3, the DNA is TGCGCCAGCAGTGGGGGTTTCTACAATGAGCAGTTCTTC. The complete variable domain, with remaining parts taken from reference TRBV5-1 and TRBJ2-1, reads KAGVTQTPRYLIKTRGQQVTLSCSPISGHRSVSWYQQTPGQGLQFLFEYFSETQRNKGNFPGRFSGRQFSNSRSEMNVSTLELGDSALYLCASSGGFYNEQFFGPGTRLTVL.

The V and J genes are TRBV6-6 and TRBJ2-1; D perhaps matches TRBD2 (5 bases). This CDR3 has 13 amino acids. V lost 2 bases and J lost 5, with 7 bases in between. Germline values: CDR1 MNHNY, CDR2 SVGAGI (reference sequence). The CDR3 region is CASSYLRDNEQFF. The CDR3 coding sequence is TGTGCCAGCAGTTACCTGCGGGACAATGAGCAGTTCTTC.

This chain uses TRBV6-1 with TRBJ2-7; D may match TRBD1 or TRBD2 (5 bases each). The germline CDR1 and CDR2 sequences are MNHNS and SASEGT. The CDR3 is made up of 14 amino acids. The V end was cut by 6 bases, the J end by 3 bases, with 15 bases between. The CDR3 region is CASRTGSGLYEQYF. CDR3 sequence (DNA): TGTGCCAGCAGAACAGGTTCGGGGCTCTACGAGCAGTACTTC.

The table lists this clonotype with a few counts. The V call is TRBV5-6, the J call TRBJ2-2; tentatively, D is TRBD2 (6 bases). CDR3 length: 16 residues. Between the trimmed V and J ends, which lost 1 base and 3 bases, there was a span of 13 bases. Germline CDR1 is SGHDT and CDR2 is YYEEEE. CDR3: CASSLTLGGYTGELFF. The CDR3 DNA follows: TGTGCCAGCAGCTTGACCCTTGGAGGGTACACCGGGGAGCTGTTTTTT. The full variable domain, completed using reference TRBV5-6 and TRBJ2-2, is DAGVTQSPTHLIKTRGQQVTLRCSPKSGHDTVSWYQQALGQGPQFIFQYYEEEERQRGNFPDRFSGHQFPNYSSELNVNALLLGDSALYLCASSLTLGGYTGELFFGEGSRLTVL.

This clonotype has a handful of counts. The chain is built from TRBV6-5 and TRBJ1-1; possible D gene TRBD1, 5 bases. Germline CDR1 reads MNHEY; CDR2 reads SVGAGI. The CDR3 sequence is 15 residues long. The germline V and J ends were trimmed by 6 bases and 5 bases, with 19 bases remaining between them. CDR3 coding DNA: TGTGCCAGCAGCTCAACCGGGACGCGGGGAACTGAAGCTTTCTTT. This sequence encodes CASSSTGTRGTEAFF.

In its sample, this clonotype was seen many times. The V gene is TRBV3-1, the J gene TRBJ2-1; D possibly uses TRBD1 or TRBD2 (5 bases each). Trimming shortened V by 0 bases and J by 1 base, and 13 bases separated the two germline ends. The CDR3 spans 17 residues. Germline loops: CDR1 LGHDT, CDR2 YNNKEL (reference sequence). This chain's CDR3 is CASSQESHWGSYNEQFF. The CDR3 nucleotides read TGTGCCAGCAGCCAAGAATCCCATTGGGGGTCCTACAATGAGCAGTTCTTC.

Many counts were recorded for this clonotype. V is TRBV12-3 or TRBV12-4 and J is TRBJ2-5; D is ambiguous. Between the trimmed V and J ends, which lost 5 bases and 5 bases, there was a span of 12 bases. This CDR3 contains 13 residues. CDR3 sequence reads: CASSLTVRETQYF. The CDR3 bases are TGTGCCAGCAGTCTAACGGTCCGGGAGACCCAGTACTTC.

This clonotype was picked up many times. The V call is TRBV20-1, the J call TRBJ2-3; no reliable D call. Germline lookup yields CDR1 DFQATT and CDR2 SNEGSKA (reference sequence). V lost 0 bases, J lost 1 base, and 11 bases lay in between. The CDR3 is made up of 15 amino acids. CDR3 in DNA: TGCAGTGCTAGAGATTTGGGCTTAGGCACAGATACGCAGTATTTT. It yields the protein CSARDLGLGTDTQYF.